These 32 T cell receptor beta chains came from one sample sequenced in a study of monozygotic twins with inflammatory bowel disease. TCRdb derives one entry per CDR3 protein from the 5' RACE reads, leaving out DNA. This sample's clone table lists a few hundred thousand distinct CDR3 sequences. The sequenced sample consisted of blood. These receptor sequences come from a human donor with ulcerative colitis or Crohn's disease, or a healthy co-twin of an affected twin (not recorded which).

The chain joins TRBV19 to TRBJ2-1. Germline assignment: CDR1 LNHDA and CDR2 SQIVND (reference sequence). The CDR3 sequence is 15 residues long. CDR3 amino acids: CASSIILSWSDEQFF.

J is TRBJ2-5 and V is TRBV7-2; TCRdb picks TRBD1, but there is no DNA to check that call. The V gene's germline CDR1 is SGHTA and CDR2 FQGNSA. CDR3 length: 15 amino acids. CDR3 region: CASSFSGGALETQYF.

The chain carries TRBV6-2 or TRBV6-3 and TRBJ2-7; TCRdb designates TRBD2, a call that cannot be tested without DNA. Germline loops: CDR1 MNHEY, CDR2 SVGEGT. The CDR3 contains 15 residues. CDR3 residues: CASSFPGTSGYEQYF.

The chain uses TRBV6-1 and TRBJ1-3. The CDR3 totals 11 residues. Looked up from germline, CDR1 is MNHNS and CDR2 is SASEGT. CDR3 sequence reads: CASSEVYTIYF.

The CDR3: CASSLAIPSFEQYF. The rearrangement links TRBV7-8 to TRBJ2-7; TCRdb indicates TRBD2, and absent DNA this call remains unverified. This CDR3 comprises 14 residues. CDR1 SGHVS and CDR2 FQNEAQ come from the germline V gene.

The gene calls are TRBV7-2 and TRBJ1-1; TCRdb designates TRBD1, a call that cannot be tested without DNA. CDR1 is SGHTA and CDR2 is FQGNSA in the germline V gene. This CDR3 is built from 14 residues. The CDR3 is CASSIGTGRPEAFF.

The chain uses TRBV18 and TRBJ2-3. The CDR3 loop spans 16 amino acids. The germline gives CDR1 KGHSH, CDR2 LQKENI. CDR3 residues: CASSPQTLTSTDTQYF.

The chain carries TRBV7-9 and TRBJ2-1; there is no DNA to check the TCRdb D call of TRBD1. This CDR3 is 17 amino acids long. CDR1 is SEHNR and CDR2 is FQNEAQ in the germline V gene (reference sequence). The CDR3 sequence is CASRPPDPLNRYNEQFF.

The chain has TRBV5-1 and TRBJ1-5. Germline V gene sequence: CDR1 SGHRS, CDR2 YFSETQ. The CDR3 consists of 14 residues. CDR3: CASSLDYINQPQHF.

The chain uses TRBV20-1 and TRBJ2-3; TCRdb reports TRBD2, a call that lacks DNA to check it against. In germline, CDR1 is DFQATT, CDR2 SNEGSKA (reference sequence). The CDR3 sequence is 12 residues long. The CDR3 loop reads CSAPRGLDTQYF.

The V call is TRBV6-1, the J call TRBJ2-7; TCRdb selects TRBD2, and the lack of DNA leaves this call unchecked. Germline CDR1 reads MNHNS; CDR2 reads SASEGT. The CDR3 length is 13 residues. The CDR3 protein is CASTQSGGKGQYF.

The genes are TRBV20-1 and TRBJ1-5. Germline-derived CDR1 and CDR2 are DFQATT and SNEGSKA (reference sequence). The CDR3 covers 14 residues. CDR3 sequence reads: CSARVGKPEKPQHF.

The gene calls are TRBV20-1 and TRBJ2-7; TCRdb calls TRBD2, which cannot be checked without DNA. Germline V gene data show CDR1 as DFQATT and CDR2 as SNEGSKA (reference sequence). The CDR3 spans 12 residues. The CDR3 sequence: CSAPTSTYEQYF.

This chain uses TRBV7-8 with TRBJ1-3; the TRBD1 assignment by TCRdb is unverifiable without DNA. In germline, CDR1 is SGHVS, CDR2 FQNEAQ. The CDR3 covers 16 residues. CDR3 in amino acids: CASSLGQLSSGNTIYF.

The CDR3 loop reads CASSLSGCNEKLFF. The chain links TRBV7-2 to TRBJ1-4; TCRdb returns TRBD1, unconfirmable since there is no DNA. The CDR3 spans 14 residues. CDR1 is SGHTA and CDR2 is FQGNSA in the germline V gene.

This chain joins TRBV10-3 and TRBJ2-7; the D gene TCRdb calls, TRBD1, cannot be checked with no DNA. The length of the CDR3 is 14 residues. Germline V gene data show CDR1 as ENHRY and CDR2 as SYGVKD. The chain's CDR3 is CAISLRDRRYEQYF.

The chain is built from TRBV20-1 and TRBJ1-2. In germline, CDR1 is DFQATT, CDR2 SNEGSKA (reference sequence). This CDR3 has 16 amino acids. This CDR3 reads CSARELDGVKAHGYTF.

The CDR3: CASTRAGERETQYF. The chain recombines TRBV27 with TRBJ2-5; with no DNA, the TCRdb D assignment of TRBD2 cannot be verified. In germline, CDR1 is MNHEY, CDR2 SMNVEV (reference sequence). This CDR3 is built from 14 residues.

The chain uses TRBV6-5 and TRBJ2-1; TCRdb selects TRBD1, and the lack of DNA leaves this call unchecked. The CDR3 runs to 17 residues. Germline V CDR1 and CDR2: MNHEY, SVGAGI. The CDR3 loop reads CASSYSFISGGRNEQFF.

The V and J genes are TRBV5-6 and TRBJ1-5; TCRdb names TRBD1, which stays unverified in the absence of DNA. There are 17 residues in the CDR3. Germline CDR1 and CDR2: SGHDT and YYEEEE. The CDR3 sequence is CASSLKGIWQGNQPQHF.

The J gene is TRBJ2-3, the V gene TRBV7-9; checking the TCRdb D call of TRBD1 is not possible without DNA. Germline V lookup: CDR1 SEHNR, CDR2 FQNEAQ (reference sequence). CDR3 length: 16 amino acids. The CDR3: CAAEGPPGGVTDTQYF.

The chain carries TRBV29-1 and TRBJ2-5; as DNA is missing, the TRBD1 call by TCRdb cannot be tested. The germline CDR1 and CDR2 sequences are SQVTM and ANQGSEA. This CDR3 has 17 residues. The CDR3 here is CSVSGTGRQIYQETQYF.

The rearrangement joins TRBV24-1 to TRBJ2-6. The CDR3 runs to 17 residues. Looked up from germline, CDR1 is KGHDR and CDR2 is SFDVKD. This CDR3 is CATSVRSDTSGANVLTF.

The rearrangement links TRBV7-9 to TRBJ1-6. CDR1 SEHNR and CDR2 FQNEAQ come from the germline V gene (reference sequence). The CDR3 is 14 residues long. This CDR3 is CASSLALGYSPLHF.

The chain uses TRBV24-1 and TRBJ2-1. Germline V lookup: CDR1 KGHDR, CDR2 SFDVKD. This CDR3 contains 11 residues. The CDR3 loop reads CATSDINEQFF.

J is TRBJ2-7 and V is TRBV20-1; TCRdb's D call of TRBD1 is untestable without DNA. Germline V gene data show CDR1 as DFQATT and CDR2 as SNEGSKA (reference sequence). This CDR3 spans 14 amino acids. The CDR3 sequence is CSAITPGRYYEQYF.

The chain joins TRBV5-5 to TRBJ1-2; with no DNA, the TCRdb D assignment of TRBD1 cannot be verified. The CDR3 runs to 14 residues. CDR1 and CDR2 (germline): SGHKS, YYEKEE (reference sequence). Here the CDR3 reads CASSARDGNYGYTF.

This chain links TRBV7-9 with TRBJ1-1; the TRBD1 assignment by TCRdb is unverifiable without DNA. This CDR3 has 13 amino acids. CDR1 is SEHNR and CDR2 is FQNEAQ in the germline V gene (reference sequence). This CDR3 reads CASSPPGGGEAFF.

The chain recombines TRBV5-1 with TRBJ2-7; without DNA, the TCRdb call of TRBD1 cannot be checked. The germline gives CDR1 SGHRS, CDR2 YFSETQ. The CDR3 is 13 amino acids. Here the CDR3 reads CASNRDRSYEQYF.

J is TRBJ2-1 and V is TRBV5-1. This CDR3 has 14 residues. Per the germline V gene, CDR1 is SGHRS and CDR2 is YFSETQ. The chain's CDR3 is CASSLGSSYNEQFF.

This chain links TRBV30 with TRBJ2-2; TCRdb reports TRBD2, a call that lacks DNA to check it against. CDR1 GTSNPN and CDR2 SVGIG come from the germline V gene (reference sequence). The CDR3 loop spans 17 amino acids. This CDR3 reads CAWSVPGLVWRPGELFF.

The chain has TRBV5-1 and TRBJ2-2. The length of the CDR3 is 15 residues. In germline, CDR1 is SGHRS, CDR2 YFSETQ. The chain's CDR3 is CASSFGGLNTGELFF.